The 21 T cell receptor beta chains given below trace back to one sample, sequenced in a study of blood T cells in healthy people across ages. Primers used in a second PCR of about 7 to 12 cycles were a sample-barcoded 5' primer and a J-beta primer mix. Each CDR3 protein is one row after TCRdb ran MiXCR on the 5' RACE reads. The sample records about 760,000 distinct CDR3 sequences, just under 25% being singletons. The same sample was also used in a study of T cells of mothers and their children.

Sequencing was done on a sample of blood. The source of these receptors is a boy aged 10-17 years in good health.

The rearrangement uses TRBV29-1 and TRBJ1-3; TRBD1 matches at 8 bases. Germline-derived CDR1 and CDR2 are SQVTM and ANQGSEA. Trimming cost V 3 bases and J 4 bases; bases outside gene matches: 5. The CDR3 spans 14 residues. The CDR3 bases are TGCAGCGTTGACGGACAGGGAGCGGGAAACACCATATATTTT. It encodes CSVDGQGAGNTIYF.

With respect to this clonotype: Its ends do not fully match the called genes, so a read error is possible. The chain links TRBV5-6 to TRBJ1-4; D might be TRBD1 (5 bases). The CDR3 consists of 14 residues. The V gene's germline CDR1 is SGHDT and CDR2 YYEEEE. The CDR3 spells CAGSFRDGNEKLFF. Written as DNA, the CDR3 is TGTGCCGGCAGCTTCCGGGACGGTAATGAAAAACTGTTTTTT.

This chain links TRBV11-2 with TRBJ2-2; D might be TRBD1 (5 bases). Germline V CDR1 and CDR2: SGHAT, FQNNGV. Trimming took off 6 bases at V and 3 bases at J, with 5 bases between the two ends. The CDR3 length is 12 residues. CDR3 DNA: TGTGCCAGCAGAGGGGACACCGGGGAGCTGTTTTTT. It translates to CASRGDTGELFF.

The rearrangement links TRBV12-5 to TRBJ2-1; D not resolved. The J call may be incorrect, as the DNA end agrees better with TRBJ2-7. CDR1 and CDR2 (germline): LGHNT, FRNRAP. The CDR3 consists of 15 residues. CDR3 sequence: CASATTLNITYEQYF. CDR3 coding DNA: TGTGCTAGTGCCACGACACTTAACATAACCTACGAGCAGTACTTC.

The chain links TRBV12-3 or TRBV12-4 to TRBJ2-2, with D possibly matching TRBD2 (5 bases). This CDR3 has 15 amino acids. Trimming left V 3 bases short and J 0 bases short, with 8 bases between. The CDR3 spells CASSFLAPNTGELFF. In nucleotides, the CDR3 is TGTGCCAGCAGTTTTCTAGCCCCGAACACCGGGGAGCTGTTTTTT.

V gene TRBV11-3 combines with J gene TRBJ2-1, with D possibly matching TRBD1 (5 bases). The J call may be in error: the DNA end matches TRBJ2-7 better. The CDR3 extends over 14 amino acids. Germline V lookup: CDR1 SGHNT, CDR2 YENEEA. The CDR3: CASSLAAGIYEQYF. For the CDR3, the DNA is TGTGCCAGCAGCTTAGCGGCAGGGATATACGAGCAGTACTTC.

J is TRBJ1-1 and V is TRBV25-1; D not resolved. Per germline, CDR1 MGHDK and CDR2 SYGVNS. The ends were cut back, 6 bases at V and 5 bases at J, with 7 bases in the middle. The CDR3 is 11 amino acids. The CDR3 coding sequence is TGTGCCAGCAGGGAAGTGACTGAAGCTTTCTTT. It specifies CASREVTEAFF.

This clonotype appeared a few times. The V call is TRBV2, the J call TRBJ2-6, with D possibly matching TRBD2 (5 bases). The ends were cut back, 8 bases at V and 4 bases at J, with 12 bases in the middle. From germline, CDR1 is SNHLY and CDR2 FYNNEI. The CDR3 totals 14 residues. The CDR3 DNA is TGTGCCAGCCCCGGGGAGTTGGGGGCCAACGTCCTGACTTTC. Amino acid sequence: CASPGELGANVLTF.

This clonotype was seen a few times. The rearrangement joins TRBV29-1 to TRBJ2-1, with D unresolved. The CDR3 contains 14 residues. Germline V lookup: CDR1 SQVTM, CDR2 ANQGSEA. Trimming took off 4 bases at V and 8 bases at J, with 18 bases between the two ends. The DNA of the CDR3 is TGCAGCGTTGTTTATACATTACGGATGGATGAGCAGTTCTTC. Translated, it gives CSVVYTLRMDEQFF.

This sequence joins TRBV28 and TRBJ2-5, with D tentatively TRBD1 (5 bases). Trimming stripped 5 bases from V and 2 bases from J, with 18 bases between. This CDR3 comprises 16 residues. Germline assignment: CDR1 MDHEN and CDR2 SYDVKM. Here the CDR3 DNA reads TGTGCCAGCAGTGTCCCTGGGGCTACCTCTCAAGAGACCCAGTACTTC. It is translated as CASSVPGATSQETQYF. Together with reference TRBV28 and TRBJ2-5, the CDR3 gives the full variable domain: DVKVTQSSRYLVKRTGEKVFLECVQDMDHENMFWYRQDPGLGLRLIYFSYDVKMKEKGDIPEGYSVSREKKERFSLILESASTNQTSMYLCASSVPGATSQETQYFGPGTRLLVL.

The chain has TRBV10-3 and TRBJ2-5; unclear D gene. Matching the DNA end better, TRBJ2-7 makes the J call doubtful. Germline CDR1 ENHRY, CDR2 SYGVKD. This CDR3 has 12 residues. Written as DNA, the CDR3 is TGTGCCATCAGTGACTTGCTTTACGAGCAGTACTTC. It encodes CAISDLLYEQYF.

This clonotype was recorded at least ten times. This rearrangement joins TRBV28 to TRBJ2-5, with TRBD2 as a possible D gene (5 bases). The CDR3 is 13 amino acids. From germline, CDR1 is MDHEN and CDR2 SYDVKM. V lost 3 bases to trimming and J lost 1 base, with 6 bases between them. CDR3 amino acids: CASSLTIQETQYF. The CDR3 DNA follows: TGTGCCAGCAGTTTGACTATCCAAGAGACCCAGTACTTC.

The V gene is TRBV5-1, the J gene TRBJ1-2, with TRBD1 matching over 8 bases. The ends lost 0 bases at V and 6 bases at J; junction bases unmatched: 7. The CDR3 consists of 15 residues. CDR1 and CDR2 from the germline V gene are SGHRS and YFSETQ. The CDR3 DNA follows: TGCGCCAGCAGCTTGGAAGGACAGGGCTTGGATGGCTACACCTTC. Translation: CASSLEGQGLDGYTF.

V and J are TRBV5-6 and TRBJ2-3, with 7 bases fitting TRBD2. J was trimmed by 1 base and V by 7 bases; bases with no gene match: 12. Germline V gives CDR1 SGHDT, CDR2 YYEEEE. This CDR3 contains 16 residues. In nucleotides, the CDR3 is TGTGCCAGCTCTCATGGAGAGGGGAGGGGCACAGATACGCAGTATTTT. Translated: CASSHGEGRGTDTQYF.

V is TRBV29-1 and J is TRBJ2-5; unclear D gene. TRBJ2-1 explains the end of the DNA better; the J call may be wrong. Germline CDR1 is SQVTM and CDR2 is ANQGSEA. The CDR3 length is 10 residues. The CDR3 reads CSGANNEQFF. CDR3 in DNA: TGCAGCGGTGCCAACAATGAGCAGTTCTTC.

V gene TRBV27 combines with J gene TRBJ2-5, with TRBD2 as a possible D gene (7 bases). Germline V CDR1 and CDR2: MNHEY, SMNVEV (reference sequence). V shed 2 bases and J shed 5 bases, with 12 bases lying between them. The CDR3 loop spans 14 amino acids. CDR3 sequence: CASSLVWGGETQYF. The CDR3 DNA reads TGTGCCAGCAGTTTAGTGTGGGGGGGCGAGACCCAGTACTTC.

V and J are TRBV28 and TRBJ2-7; 7 nucleotides line up with TRBD2. The CDR3 covers 17 residues. Looked up from germline, CDR1 is MDHEN and CDR2 is SYDVKM. J lost 1 base, V lost 7 bases, and 16 bases had no gene match. This chain's CDR3 is CASKVRGLAVRSYEQYF. Here the CDR3 DNA reads TGTGCCAGCAAGGTTAGAGGGCTAGCGGTTAGGTCCTACGAGCAGTACTTC.

This clonotype occurred a few times. V gene TRBV24-1 combines with J gene TRBJ2-3; D is undetermined. The length of the CDR3 is 13 residues. The germline V and J ends were trimmed by 9 bases and 3 bases, with 12 bases remaining between them. Germline V gives CDR1 KGHDR, CDR2 SFDVKD. The CDR3: CATLGPNTDTQYF. As DNA, the CDR3 is TGTGCCACCCTAGGCCCGAATACAGATACGCAGTATTTT.

This clonotype was recorded a few times. This chain uses TRBV29-1 with TRBJ1-2, with D perhaps TRBD1 (6 bases). CDR1 is SQVTM, CDR2 ANQGSEA, per germline. The CDR3 totals 14 residues. The germline V and J ends were trimmed by 7 bases and 6 bases, with 21 bases remaining between them. CDR3 bases: TGCAGCGCCTTTATAACGGGGGCTCGGGATGGCTACACCTTC. Its protein product is CSAFITGARDGYTF.

This clonotype was observed once. Its ends do not fully match the called genes, so a read error is possible. The V and J genes are TRBV7-7 and TRBJ2-5, with 8 bases fitting TRBD2. CDR3 length: 15 amino acids. Germline V gene sequence: CDR1 SSHAT, CDR2 FNYEAQ (reference sequence). Here the CDR3 DNA reads TGTGCTAGCAGCTCCCCGGGAGGGGCCCGAGAGACCCAGTACTTC. Its protein is CASSSPGGARETQYF.

This clonotype has more than one count but fewer than ten. V and J are TRBV20-1 and TRBJ2-3, with TRBD2 matching 10 bases. V gave up 5 bases and J gave up 4 bases; unmatched junction bases: 9. CDR1 is DFQATT and CDR2 is SNEGSKA in the germline V gene (reference sequence). CDR3 length equals 15 residues. The CDR3 reads CSAPLLAGDPDTQYF. The DNA for the CDR3 is TGCAGTGCTCCCCTCCTAGCGGGAGACCCAGATACGCAGTATTTT.